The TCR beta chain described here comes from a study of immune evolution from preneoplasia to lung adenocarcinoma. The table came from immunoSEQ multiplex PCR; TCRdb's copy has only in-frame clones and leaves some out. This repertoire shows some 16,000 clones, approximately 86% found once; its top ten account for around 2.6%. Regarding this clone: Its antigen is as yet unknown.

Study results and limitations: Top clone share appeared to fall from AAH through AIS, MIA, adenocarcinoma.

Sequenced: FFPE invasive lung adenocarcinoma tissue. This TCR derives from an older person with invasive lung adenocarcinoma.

In DNA form, the CDR3 reads TGCGCCAGCAGCGGGGCCACCTTGGCTGAAGCTTTCTTT. Protein product: CASSGATLAEAFF. V usage is TRBV5-1 and J usage is TRBJ1-1, with D tentatively TRBD1 (5 bases). The CDR3 spans 13 residues. V dropped 4 bases and J dropped 6 bases, with 13 bases sitting between them. Looked up from germline, CDR1 is SGHRS and CDR2 is YFSETQ.